Listed here are 9 T cell receptor beta chains from one sample, sequenced in a study of cytomegalovirus exposure and HLA in healthy donors. The PCR used 60 Vbeta and 13 Jbeta primers. Generated by immunoSEQ multiplex PCR, the TCRdb table keeps only in-frame clones and is missing some. The sample lists approximately 180,000 clones; approximately 81% were seen once. The sequencing sample was made of PBMCs. The source is a woman aged 25 to 39 in good health and CMV-seronegative.

This rearrangement joins TRBV30 to TRBJ2-2, with 7 bases lining up with TRBD1. CDR1 GTSNPN and CDR2 SVGIG come from the germline V gene (reference sequence). The CDR3 runs 14 residues. Unmatched junction bases numbered 5, after V lost 6 bases and J lost 1 base. As DNA, the CDR3 is TGTGCCTGTAACAGGGGACAGAACACCGGGGAGCTGTTTTTT. Protein sequence: CACNRGQNTGELFF.

The V and J genes are TRBV5-1 and TRBJ1-1, with TRBD1 as a possible D gene (6 bases). The CDR3 extends over 14 amino acids. V lost 0 bases and J lost 1, with 7 bases in between. Germline V gives CDR1 SGHRS, CDR2 YFSETQ. CDR3 sequence: CASSLGQANTEAFF. The CDR3 DNA is TGCGCCAGCAGCTTGGGACAGGCGAACACTGAAGCTTTCTTT.

V and J are TRBV19 and TRBJ2-1; D remains ambiguous. The CDR3 has 13 amino acids. Trimming stripped 5 bases from V and 6 bases from J, with 11 bases between. Germline-derived CDR1 and CDR2 are LNHDA and SQIVND (reference sequence). The CDR3 sequence: CASSVDMRNEQFF. The CDR3 bases are TGTGCCAGTAGTGTCGACATGCGCAATGAGCAGTTCTTC. The variable domain in full, completed from reference TRBV19 and TRBJ2-1, reads DGGITQSPKYLFRKEGQNVTLSCEQNLNHDAMYWYRQDPGQGLRLIYYSQIVNDFQKGDIAEGYSVSREKKESFPLTVTSAQKNPTAFYLCASSVDMRNEQFFGPGTRLTVL.

This clone was recorded a few times. The V gene is TRBV29-1, the J gene TRBJ2-1; D might be TRBD2 (9 bases). The CDR3 is 18 residues long. CDR1 SQVTM and CDR2 ANQGSEA come from the germline V gene. Trimming left V 6 bases short and J 4 bases short, with 28 bases between. This CDR3 is CSVRQGSSGGRTYNEQFF. For the CDR3, the DNA is TGCAGCGTGAGACAGGGGAGTAGCGGGGGAAGGACATACAATGAGCAGTTCTTC.

The chain carries TRBV2 and TRBJ2-1; 9 positions agree with TRBD1. This CDR3 region has 15 residues. Germline CDR1 is SNHLY and CDR2 is FYNNEI. Trimming removed 7 bases from V and 0 bases from J; junction bases left unmatched: 4. The CDR3 spells CASTRDRASYNEQFF. CDR3 nucleotides: TGTGCCAGCACCCGGGACAGGGCCTCCTACAATGAGCAGTTCTTC.

As concerns this clone: The junction differs from germline at one of its ends, possibly a read error. V is TRBV7-9 and J is TRBJ2-1, with TRBD2 identical over 7 bases. This CDR3 spans 17 amino acids. CDR1 is SEHNR, CDR2 FQNEAQ, per germline (reference sequence). CDR3 amino acids: CSSSFSAGVRSYNEQFF. CDR3 nucleotide sequence: TGTTCCAGCAGCTTTTCTGCGGGAGTGCGCTCCTACAATGAGCAGTTCTTC.

The rearrangement links TRBV14 to TRBJ2-3; no definite D call. The V end lost 3 bases, the J end lost 3 bases, and 13 bases lay between the germline ends. The CDR3 length is 15 residues. Germline CDR1 reads SGHDN; CDR2 reads FVKESK. The CDR3 loop is CASSHESIRTDTQYF. Written as DNA, the CDR3 is TGTGCCAGCAGCCACGAATCGATCAGAACAGATACGCAGTATTTT.

The chain combines TRBV4-3 with TRBJ2-1; 9 nucleotides align to TRBD2. The ends lost 4 bases at V and 0 bases at J; junction bases unmatched: 1. CDR1 is LGHNA and CDR2 is YSLEER in the germline V gene. This CDR3 has 15 amino acids. The CDR3, as DNA: TGCGCCAGCAGCCTGACTAGCGGCTCCTACAATGAGCAGTTCTTC. Translating it yields CASSLTSGSYNEQFF.

V is TRBV19 and J is TRBJ2-7; 8 bases map to TRBD1. Germline V gene data show CDR1 as LNHDA and CDR2 as SQIVND (reference sequence). CDR3 length: 14 amino acids. V lost 6 bases and J lost 3; bases outside the gene matches: 7. CDR3 amino acids: CASRPQGGYYEQYF. The CDR3 DNA is TGTGCCAGTAGACCACAGGGGGGATACTACGAGCAGTACTTC. Drawing the rest from reference TRBV19 and TRBJ2-7, the complete variable domain is DGGITQSPKYLFRKEGQNVTLSCEQNLNHDAMYWYRQDPGQGLRLIYYSQIVNDFQKGDIAEGYSVSREKKESFPLTVTSAQKNPTAFYLCASRPQGGYYEQYFGPGTRLTVT.